Shown below are 27 T cell receptor beta chains from a single sample sequenced in a study of glioma-infiltrating T cells. Amplification of TCR alpha and beta CDR3 regions from RNA used iRepertoire nested multiplex PCR. One entry per CDR3 protein, called by TCRdb with MiXCR from the multiplex PCR reads. The table has around 130,000 distinct CDR3 sequences, 24% seen once. The sequenced sample consisted of glioma tissue, nonneoplastic brain tissue, or PBMCs (not recorded which). The receptors come from a human donor with low-grade glioma or glioblastoma, undergoing nonglioma brain surgery, or in good health (not recorded which).

This clonotype has at least ten counts. The rearrangement joins TRBV20-1 to TRBJ2-3; D remains ambiguous. Germline V gene sequence: CDR1 DFQATT, CDR2 SNEGSKA (reference sequence). The V end lost 5 bases, the J end lost 0 bases, and 6 bases lay between the germline ends. This CDR3 region has 12 residues. The CDR3 loop is CSAGSSTDTQYF. CDR3 sequence (DNA): TGCAGTGCTGGGTCTAGCACAGATACGCAGTATTTT.

This clonotype was observed at least ten times. V usage is TRBV6-6 and J usage is TRBJ2-2; D may be TRBD1 (6 bases). Germline values: CDR1 MNHNY, CDR2 SVGAGI (reference sequence). V was pared by 2 bases and J by 0 bases, with 10 bases between. This CDR3 contains 16 residues. CDR3 sequence (DNA): TGTGCCAGCAGTTACCTGACAGGCGCGAACACCGGGGAGCTGTTTTTT. Residues: CASSYLTGANTGELFF.

V gene TRBV28 combines with J gene TRBJ1-3, with 7 bases aligning to TRBD1. The germline V gene has CDR1 MDHEN and CDR2 SYDVKM. The CDR3 runs to 15 residues. Trimming took 2 bases from V and 2 from J; bases not matched to a gene: 3. The CDR3 DNA reads TGTGCCAGCAGTTTAGGTGGGACAGCTGGAAACACCATATATTTT. Translating it yields CASSLGGTAGNTIYF.

This clonotype was observed a handful of times. In nucleotides, the CDR3 is TGTGCCAGCTCACCGACAGGGACGGAGACCCAGTACTTC. Translation: CASSPTGTETQYF. This sequence joins TRBV18 and TRBJ2-5, with 7 nucleotides matching TRBD1. Trimming cost V 3 bases and J 5 bases; bases outside gene matches: 3. CDR1 is KGHSH, CDR2 LQKENI, per germline. The CDR3 runs to 13 residues.

This clonotype showed up just a few times. V and J are TRBV7-2 and TRBJ1-3, with D unresolved. V was trimmed by 4 bases and J by 0 bases, leaving 13 bases between them. The CDR3 loop spans 16 amino acids. CDR1 and CDR2 from the germline V gene are SGHTA and FQGNSA. The CDR3 DNA follows: TGTGCCAGCAGCTCCCTGACGCTACTCTCTGGAAACACCATATATTTT. Translation gives CASSSLTLLSGNTIYF.

About this clonotype: Sequence at one end of the junction differs from germline and may be a read error. The V call is TRBV11-2, the J call TRBJ1-1, with TRBD1 as a possible D gene (6 bases). Germline V gene data show CDR1 as SGHAT and CDR2 as FQNNGV. This CDR3 has 16 residues. In DNA form, the CDR3 reads TGTGCCAGCGGCTTAGGGCACAGGGACGGGGTGTCTGAAGCTTTCTTT. It codes for CASGLGHRDGVSEAFF.

This clonotype was seen more than once but under ten times. The gene calls are TRBV10-3 and TRBJ2-3; D not certain. Trimming took 7 bases from V and 1 from J, leaving 6 bases between them. Germline values: CDR1 ENHRY, CDR2 SYGVKD. The CDR3 has 12 residues. The CDR3 DNA reads as TGTGCCATCAATCGGGGCACAGATACGCAGTATTTT. Translating it yields CAINRGTDTQYF.

This clonotype was found many times. This chain connects TRBV4-1 to TRBJ2-3; a weak D match, TRBD2 (6 bases). This CDR3 is built from 14 residues. The V gene lost 0 bases and the J gene lost 6 bases, with 10 bases spanning the gap. CDR1 and CDR2 (germline): MGHRA, YSYEKL. CDR3 coding DNA: TGCGCCAGCAGCCAAGATAAAGGGAGGGATACGCAGTATTTT. Amino acid sequence: CASSQDKGRDTQYF.

This clonotype was counted at least ten times. CDR3 in DNA: TGTGCCAGCAGCCTGGGGGGGGTAGGTACAGATACGCAGTATTTT. Protein: CASSLGGVGTDTQYF. V gene TRBV28 combines with J gene TRBJ2-3; the match to TRBD2 covers 7 bases. The CDR3 is 15 residues long. V trimming: 6 bases; J trimming: 3 bases; junction bases outside the gene matches: 9. Germline CDR1 is MDHEN and CDR2 is SYDVKM.

The genes are TRBV28 and TRBJ1-5; D remains unclear. V lost 9 bases to trimming and J lost 0 bases, with 6 bases between them. Germline lookup yields CDR1 MDHEN and CDR2 SYDVKM. CDR3 length: 12 amino acids. The CDR3 nucleotides read TGTGCCAGTTCGATTAGCAATCAGCCCCAGCATTTT. Protein product: CASSISNQPQHF. Based on the CDR3 plus reference TRBV28 and TRBJ1-5, the full variable domain is DVKVTQSSRYLVKRTGEKVFLECVQDMDHENMFWYRQDPGLGLRLIYFSYDVKMKEKGDIPEGYSVSREKKERFSLILESASTNQTSMYLCASSISNQPQHFGDGTRLSIL.

The genes are TRBV5-1 and TRBJ2-1; TRBD2 matches 7 bases. Germline CDR1 and CDR2: SGHRS and YFSETQ. V shed 1 base, J shed 13 bases, and the junction held 5 bases outside the gene matches. This CDR3 contains 12 residues. As DNA, the CDR3 is TGCGCCAGCAGCTTGCCTCTAGCGGAACAGTTCTTC. Its translation: CASSLPLAEQFF.

This clonotype was detected a few times. This chain uses TRBV7-2 with TRBJ1-1, with TRBD1 as a possible D gene (5 bases). This CDR3 has 14 residues. The V and J ends lost 1 base and 1 base respectively, with 7 bases between them. CDR1 is SGHTA, CDR2 FQGNSA, per germline. Written as DNA, the CDR3 is TGTGCCAGCAGCTTAGGGGACGCGAACACTGAAGCTTTCTTT. Its protein product is CASSLGDANTEAFF.

This clonotype has a handful of counts. The rearrangement uses TRBV29-1 and TRBJ1-1, with 7 bases that match TRBD1. Per germline, CDR1 SQVTM and CDR2 ANQGSEA. The trim removed 7 bases at V and 3 bases at J, leaving 2 bases unmatched. This CDR3 region has 11 residues. As DNA, the CDR3 is TGCAGCGCAGACAGGGACACTGAAGCTTTCTTT. It translates to CSADRDTEAFF. The full variable domain, rest sourced from reference TRBV29-1 and TRBJ1-1, is SAVISQKPSRDICQRGTSLTIQCQVDSQVTMMFWYRQQPGQSLTLIATANQGSEATYESGFVIDKFPISRPNLTFSTLTVSNMSPEDSSIYLCSADRDTEAFFGQGTRLTVV.

This clonotype was observed a few times. The chain recombines TRBV20-1 with TRBJ2-1; D gene uncertain. V lost 3 bases and J 2 bases, leaving 14 bases between the germline ends. Per germline, CDR1 DFQATT and CDR2 SNEGSKA (reference sequence). The CDR3 is 15 residues long. In DNA form, the CDR3 reads TGCAGTGCTAGGGTCCTCCTAGTGCCCTACAATGAGCAGTTCTTC. It translates to CSARVLLVPYNEQFF.

This clonotype turned up a few times. V and J are TRBV4-1 and TRBJ2-5; the D is unclear. Germline lookup yields CDR1 MGHRA and CDR2 YSYEKL. The CDR3 spans 14 residues. The ends were cut back, 7 bases at V and 8 bases at J, with 20 bases in the middle. CDR3 amino acids: CASKKLNRTATQYF. The CDR3, as DNA: TGCGCCAGCAAGAAACTAAACCGGACGGCCACCCAGTACTTC.

The CDR3 nucleotides read TGTGCCAGCAGCGAGACAGGGGTCGACAATGAGCAGTTCTTC. Amino acids: CASSETGVDNEQFF. The chain combines TRBV7-6 with TRBJ2-1; TRBD1 matches 8 bases. J gave up 5 bases and V 5 bases, and 5 bases lay outside the gene matches. CDR1 is SGHVS, CDR2 FNYEAQ, per germline. CDR3 length: 14 amino acids.

The rearrangement links TRBV4-1 to TRBJ2-4; no reliable D call. V was pared by 0 bases and J by 9 bases, with 9 bases between. The CDR3 has 13 amino acids. The germline CDR1 and CDR2 sequences are MGHRA and YSYEKL. The CDR3 here is CASSQEPHSIQYF. DNA of the CDR3: TGCGCCAGCAGCCAAGAACCCCACAGCATTCAGTACTTC.

This clonotype was observed a handful of times. The chain couples TRBV6-2 or TRBV6-3 to TRBJ1-5, with 7 bases lining up with TRBD1. Trimming cost V 8 bases and J 4 bases; bases outside gene matches: 5. Germline values: CDR1 MNHEY, CDR2 SVGEGT. The CDR3 consists of 13 residues. CDR3 sequence reads: CASGVTGNQPQHF. The CDR3 coding sequence is TGTGCCAGCGGAGTGACAGGGAATCAGCCCCAGCATTTT.

This clonotype was counted a few times. The rearrangement links TRBV6-6 to TRBJ1-6, with D unclear. The germline V gene encodes CDR1 MNHNY and CDR2 SVGAGI (reference sequence). Trimming pared 0 bases from V and 5 bases from J, leaving 8 bases between. The CDR3 spans 15 residues. The CDR3 DNA follows: TGTGCCAGCAGTTACTCCGGGGTGGATAATTCACCCCTCCACTTT. Residues: CASSYSGVDNSPLHF.

DNA of the CDR3: TGTGCCAGCAGCGGCGACAGAGATCAGCCCCAGCATTTT. Translated, it gives CASSGDRDQPQHF. The chain recombines TRBV7-2 with TRBJ1-5, with a possible D match to TRBD1 (5 bases). CDR3 length equals 13 residues. V dropped 5 bases and J dropped 5 bases, with 10 bases sitting between them. Germline lookup yields CDR1 SGHTA and CDR2 FQGNSA.

The chain couples TRBV7-2 to TRBJ1-3; no clear D. This CDR3 is built from 16 residues. The V end lost 5 bases, the J end lost 2 bases, and 16 bases lay between the germline ends. CDR1 is SGHTA, CDR2 FQGNSA, per germline. CDR3 bases: TGTGCCAGCAGCGAAATGGGCCGGAGACCTGGAAACACCATATATTTT. Translation gives CASSEMGRRPGNTIYF.

This clonotype was counted ten times or more. The J gene is TRBJ2-7, the V gene TRBV6-2 or TRBV6-3; D possibly corresponds to TRBD2 (5 bases). Germline lookup yields CDR1 MNHEY and CDR2 SVGEGT. Trimming cost V 4 bases and J 0 bases, with 10 bases left between them. CDR3 length: 14 residues. In nucleotides, the CDR3 is TGTGCCAGCAGTTCCACCCTAGCCTCCTACGAGCAGTACGTC. It yields the protein CASSSTLASYEQYV.

A word on this clonotype: A read error may produce the germline difference seen at one junction end. CDR3 in amino acids: CASSRTRTRQETQFF. In nucleotides, the CDR3 is TGCGCCAGCAGTCGCACTCGGACTAGGCAAGAGACCCAGTTCTTC. The genes are TRBV6-1 and TRBJ2-1; 7 bases line up with TRBD2. The CDR3 is 15 amino acids. The germline V gene encodes CDR1 MNHNS and CDR2 SASEGT.

The chain links TRBV5-1 to TRBJ2-3, with D possibly TRBD1 on 6 matching bases. V dropped 3 bases and J dropped 5 bases, with 16 bases sitting between them. The germline V gene has CDR1 SGHRS and CDR2 YFSETQ. The CDR3 loop spans 15 amino acids. The CDR3 DNA is TGCGCCAGCAGCTCCGGACTCAGGGACAAAGATACGCAGTATTTT. It specifies CASSSGLRDKDTQYF.

To note about this clonotype: This may arise from a read error, as a much more abundant clone is one base away. The J gene is TRBJ2-5, the V gene TRBV28; no firm D call. This CDR3 is built from 12 residues. CDR1 is MDHEN, CDR2 SYDVKM, per germline. DNA of the CDR3: TGTGCCAGCAGTTTGAGAAAGGAGATCCAGTACTTC. It encodes CASSLRKEIQYF. The variable domain in full, with the rest retrieved from reference TRBV28 and TRBJ2-5, is DVKVTQSSRYLVKRTGEKVFLECVQDMDHENMFWYRQDPGLGLRLIYFSYDVKMKEKGDIPEGYSVSREKKERFSLILESASTNQTSMYLCASSLRKEIQYFGPGTRLLVL.

The V gene is TRBV25-1, the J gene TRBJ1-3, with D unclear. V was trimmed by 2 bases and J by 3 bases, leaving 14 bases between them. There are 16 residues in the CDR3. Germline CDR1 and CDR2: MGHDK and SYGVNS. CDR3: CASSEGRQRGGNTIYF. CDR3 in DNA: TGTGCCAGCAGTGAAGGAAGGCAGCGTGGTGGAAACACCATATATTTT. Together with reference TRBV25-1 and TRBJ1-3, the CDR3 gives the full variable domain: EADIYQTPRYLVIGTGKKITLECSQTMGHDKMYWYQQDPGMELHLIHYSYGVNSTEKGDLSSESTVSRIRTEHFPLTLESARPSHTSQYLCASSEGRQRGGNTIYFGEGSWLTVV.

This clonotype was counted many times. The chain joins TRBV6-1 to TRBJ1-1; 8 bases map to TRBD1. Per germline, CDR1 MNHNS and CDR2 SASEGT. J lost 3 bases, V lost 8 bases, and 11 bases had no gene match. CDR3 length: 15 residues. The CDR3 sequence is CASYRQGTMYTEAFF. CDR3 sequence (DNA): TGTGCCAGCTACCGACAGGGGACGATGTACACTGAAGCTTTCTTT.